This TCR beta chain was identified during a study of blood T cell repertoires in COVID-19. Study-wide background: Both acute and convalescent COVID-19 samples were obtained from the United States, Italy and Spain. In each case, the material was cDNA or gDNA derived from T cells, B-cell-depleted T cells, or PBMCs.

Profiled with immunoSEQ multiplex PCR; TCRdb holds only in-frame clones, not every one. The data contain some 300,000 clones, 90% of them singletons. Germline V gene data show CDR1 as LGHNA and CDR2 as YSLEER. The CDR3 totals 15 residues. V lost 3 bases to trimming and J lost 10 bases, with 21 bases between them. Individuals aged about 18 to 100 years were recruited from fewer than 25 US areas. No more than 2 weeks before study entry, exposed participants had met a case of COVID-19. Sequencing was done on a sample of PBMCs or T cells enriched from blood (not recorded which). J is TRBJ1-1 and V is TRBV4-3; D is uncertain. The clonotype originates from a young woman who had been exposed to COVID-19. The CDR3 spells CASSHRLSLGGSAFF. CDR3 nucleotides: TGCGCCAGCAGCCACAGGTTGTCCCTGGGAGGTTCAGCTTTCTTT.